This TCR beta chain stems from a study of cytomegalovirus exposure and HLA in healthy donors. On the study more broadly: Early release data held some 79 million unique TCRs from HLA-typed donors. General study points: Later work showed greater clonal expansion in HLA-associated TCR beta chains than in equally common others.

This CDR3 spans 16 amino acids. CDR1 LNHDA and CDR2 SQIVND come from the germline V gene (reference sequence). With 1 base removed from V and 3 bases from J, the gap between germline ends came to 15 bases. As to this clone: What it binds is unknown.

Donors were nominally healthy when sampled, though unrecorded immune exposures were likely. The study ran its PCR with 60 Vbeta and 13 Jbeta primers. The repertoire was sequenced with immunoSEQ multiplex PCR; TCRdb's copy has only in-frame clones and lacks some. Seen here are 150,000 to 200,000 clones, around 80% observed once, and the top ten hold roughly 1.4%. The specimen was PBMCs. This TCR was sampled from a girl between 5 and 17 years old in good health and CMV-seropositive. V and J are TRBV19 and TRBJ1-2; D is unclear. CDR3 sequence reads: CASSIGADFIHYGYTF. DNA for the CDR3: TGTGCCAGTAGTATAGGAGCGGATTTTATTCACTATGGCTACACCTTC.